This T cell receptor beta chain appears in the sequencing data of a study of shared clonotypes between healthy human individuals. With regard to this clone: The antigen remains undetermined.

The healthy adult donors were HIV-negative and reported no recent acute infections or vaccinations. General observations from the study: Clonotypes that were shared across a handful of donors made up about 5.1% of naive CD4 clonotypes.

Libraries were prepared by immunoSEQ multiplex PCR; TCRdb keeps only in-frame clonotypes and omits some of them. This table holds roughly 2,500,000 clones, more than 85% found once. V shed 7 bases and J 11 bases; nucleotides not matched to a gene: 10. There are 14 residues in the CDR3. Germline values: CDR1 MDHEN, CDR2 SYDVKM. The receptor was isolated from a man between 18 and 35 years old in good health. Some clones in this sample may be carry-over from other donors' samples. Sample: naive CD4+ T cells from PBMCs. As to subset: CD45RA+ positively selected. V usage is TRBV28 and J usage is TRBJ1-6; 8 nucleotides agree with TRBD1. The CDR3 spells CASIRDRGIPPLHF. CDR3 sequence (DNA): TGTGCCAGCATAAGAGACAGGGGCATCCCACCCCTCCACTTT.